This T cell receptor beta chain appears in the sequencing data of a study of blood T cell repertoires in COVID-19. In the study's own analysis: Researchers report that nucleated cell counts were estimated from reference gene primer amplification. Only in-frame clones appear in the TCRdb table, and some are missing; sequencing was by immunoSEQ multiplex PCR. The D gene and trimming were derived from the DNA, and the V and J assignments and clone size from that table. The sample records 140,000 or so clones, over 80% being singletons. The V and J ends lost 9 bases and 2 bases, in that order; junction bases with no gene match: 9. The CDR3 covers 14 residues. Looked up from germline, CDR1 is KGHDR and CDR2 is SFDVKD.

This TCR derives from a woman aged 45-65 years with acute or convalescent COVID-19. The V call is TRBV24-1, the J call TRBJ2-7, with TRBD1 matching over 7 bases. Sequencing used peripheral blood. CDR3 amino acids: CATADREPPYEQYF. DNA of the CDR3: TGTGCCACCGCCGACAGGGAACCTCCCTACGAGCAGTACTTC.